This T cell receptor beta chain is drawn from a study of CD8 T cells in ankylosing spondylitis. Each CDR3 protein gets one entry after TCRdb re-called the 5' RACE reads with MiXCR. The table records approximately 350,000 distinct CDR3 sequences, roughly 14% of them present only once. This clonotype was recorded a few times. Its antigen is not identified. Overall study results and limits: Seemingly characteristic of ankylosing spondylitis blood was a TCR beta motif consisting of about 8 highly homologous variants. Some motif variants were previously reported in reactive arthritis synovial fluid and blood. Disease-linked clones bore a CD8+ phenotype, appearing relatively rarely in peripheral blood.

The CDR3 covers 13 residues. The germline V gene has CDR1 SEHNR and CDR2 FQNEAQ (reference sequence). The V and J ends lost 4 bases and 4 bases respectively, with 8 bases between them. Sample: blood, either unsorted or a sorted T cell fraction (not recorded which). The receptor was isolated from a male donor with ankylosing spondylitis or in good health (not recorded which). The V and J genes are TRBV7-9 and TRBJ1-3, with D possibly being TRBD1 (6 bases). CDR3 nucleotide sequence: TGTGCCAGCAGCTACCAGGGGGGAAACACCATATATTTT. It is translated as CASSYQGGNTIYF.